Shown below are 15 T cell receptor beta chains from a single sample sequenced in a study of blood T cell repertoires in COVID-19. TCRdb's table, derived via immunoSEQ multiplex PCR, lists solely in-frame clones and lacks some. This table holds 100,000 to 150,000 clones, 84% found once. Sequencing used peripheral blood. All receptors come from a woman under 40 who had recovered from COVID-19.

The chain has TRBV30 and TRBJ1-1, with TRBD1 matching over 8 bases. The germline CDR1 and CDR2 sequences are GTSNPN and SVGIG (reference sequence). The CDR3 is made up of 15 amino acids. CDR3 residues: CAQDRRQGIHSEAFF. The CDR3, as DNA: TGTGCTCAAGACAGGAGACAGGGGATCCACAGTGAAGCTTTCTTT.

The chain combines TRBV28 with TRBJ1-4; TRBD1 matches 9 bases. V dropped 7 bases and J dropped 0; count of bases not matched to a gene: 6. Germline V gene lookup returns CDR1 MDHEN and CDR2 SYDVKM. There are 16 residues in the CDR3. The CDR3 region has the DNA TGTGCCAGCACCGGACAGGGGACCGCAACTAATGAAAAACTGTTTTTT. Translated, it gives CASTGQGTATNEKLFF.

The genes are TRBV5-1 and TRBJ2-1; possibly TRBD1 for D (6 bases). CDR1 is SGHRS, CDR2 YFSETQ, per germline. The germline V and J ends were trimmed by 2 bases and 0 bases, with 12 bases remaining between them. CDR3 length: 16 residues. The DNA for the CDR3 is TGCGCCAGCAGCTTTACAGGGACGAACTCCTACAATGAGCAGTTCTTC. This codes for CASSFTGTNSYNEQFF.

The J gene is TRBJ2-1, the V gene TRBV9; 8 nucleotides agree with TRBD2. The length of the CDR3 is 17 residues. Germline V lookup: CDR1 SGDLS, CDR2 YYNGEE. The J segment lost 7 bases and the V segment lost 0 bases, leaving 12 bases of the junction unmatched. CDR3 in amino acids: CASSVGDGGARGNEQFF. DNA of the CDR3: TGTGCCAGCAGCGTAGGCGACGGGGGGGCGAGAGGAAATGAGCAGTTCTTC.

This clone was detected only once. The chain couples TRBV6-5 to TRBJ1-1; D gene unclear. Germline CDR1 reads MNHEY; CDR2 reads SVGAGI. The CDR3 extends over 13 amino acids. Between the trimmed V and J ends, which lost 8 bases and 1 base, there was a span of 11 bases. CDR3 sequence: CASVEGRNTEAFF. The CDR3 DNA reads TGTGCCAGCGTCGAGGGCAGGAACACTGAAGCTTTCTTT.

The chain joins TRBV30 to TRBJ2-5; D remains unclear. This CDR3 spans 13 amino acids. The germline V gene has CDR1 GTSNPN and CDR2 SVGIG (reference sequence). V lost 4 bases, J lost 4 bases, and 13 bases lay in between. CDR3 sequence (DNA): TGTGCCTGGACAAAACGGGTCGGAGAGACCCAGTACTTC. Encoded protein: CAWTKRVGETQYF.

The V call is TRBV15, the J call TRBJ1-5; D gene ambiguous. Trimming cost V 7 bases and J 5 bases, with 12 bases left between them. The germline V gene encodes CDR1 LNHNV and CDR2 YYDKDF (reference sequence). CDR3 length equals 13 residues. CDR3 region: CATTYSLDQPQHF. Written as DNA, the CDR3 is TGTGCCACCACCTACAGCCTGGATCAGCCCCAGCATTTT. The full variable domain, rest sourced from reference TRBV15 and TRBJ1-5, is DAMVIQNPRYQVTQFGKPVTLSCSQTLNHNVMYWYQQKSSQAPKLLFHYYDKDFNNEADTPDNFQSRRPNTSFCFLDIRSPGLGDTAMYLCATTYSLDQPQHFGDGTRLSIL.

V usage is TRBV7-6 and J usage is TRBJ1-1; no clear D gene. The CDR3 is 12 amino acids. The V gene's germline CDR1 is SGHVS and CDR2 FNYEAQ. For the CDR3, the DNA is TGTGCTGTTTCTTCGGGGAGCACTGAAGCTTTCTTT. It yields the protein CAVSSGSTEAFF.

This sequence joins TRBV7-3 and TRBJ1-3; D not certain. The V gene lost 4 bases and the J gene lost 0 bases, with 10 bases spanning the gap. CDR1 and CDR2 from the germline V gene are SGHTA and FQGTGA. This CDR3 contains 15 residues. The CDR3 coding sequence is TGTGCCAGCAGCTCTTCACTAAACTCTGGAAACACCATATATTTT. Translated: CASSSSLNSGNTIYF. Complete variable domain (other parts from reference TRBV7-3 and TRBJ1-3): GAGVSQTPSNKVTEKGKYVELRCDPISGHTALYWYRQSLGQGPEFLIYFQGTGAADDSGLPNDRFFAVRPEGSVSTLKIQRTERGDSAVYLCASSSSLNSGNTIYFGEGSWLTVV.

In nucleotides, the CDR3 is TGTGCCAGCAGGTACCGGGACAGCGGTTCACCCCTCCACTTT. Encoded protein: CASRYRDSGSPLHF. The V and J genes are TRBV2 and TRBJ1-6; TRBD1 agrees at 7 bases. There are 14 residues in the CDR3. The V and J ends lost 6 bases and 9 bases, in that order; junction bases with no gene match: 8. Per germline, CDR1 SNHLY and CDR2 FYNNEI.

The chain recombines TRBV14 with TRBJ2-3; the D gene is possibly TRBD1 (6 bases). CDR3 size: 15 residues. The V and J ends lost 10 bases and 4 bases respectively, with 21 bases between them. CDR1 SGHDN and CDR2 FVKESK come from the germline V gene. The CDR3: CATQGTGKGPDTQYF. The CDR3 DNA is TGTGCCACGCAGGGCACAGGGAAGGGACCAGATACGCAGTATTTT.

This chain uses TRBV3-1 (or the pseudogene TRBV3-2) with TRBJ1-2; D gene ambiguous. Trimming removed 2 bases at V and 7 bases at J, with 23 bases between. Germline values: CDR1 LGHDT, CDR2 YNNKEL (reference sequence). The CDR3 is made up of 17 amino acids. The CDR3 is CASSQQPPGAGLGGYTF. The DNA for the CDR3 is TGTGCCAGCAGCCAACAACCTCCCGGAGCGGGGTTAGGTGGCTACACCTTC.

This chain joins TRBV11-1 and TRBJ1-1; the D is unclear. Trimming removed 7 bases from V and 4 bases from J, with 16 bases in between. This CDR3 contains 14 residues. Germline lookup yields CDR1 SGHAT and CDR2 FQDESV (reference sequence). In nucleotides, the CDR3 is TGTGCCAGCACAGCCCGAGGAGGGAGCACTGAAGCTTTCTTT. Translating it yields CASTARGGSTEAFF.

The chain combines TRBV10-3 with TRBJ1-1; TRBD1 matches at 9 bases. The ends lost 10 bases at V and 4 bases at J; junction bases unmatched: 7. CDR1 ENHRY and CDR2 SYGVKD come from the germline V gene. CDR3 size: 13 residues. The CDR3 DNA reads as TGTGCCACGGGACAGGGAGTGAGCACTGAAGCTTTCTTT. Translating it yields CATGQGVSTEAFF.

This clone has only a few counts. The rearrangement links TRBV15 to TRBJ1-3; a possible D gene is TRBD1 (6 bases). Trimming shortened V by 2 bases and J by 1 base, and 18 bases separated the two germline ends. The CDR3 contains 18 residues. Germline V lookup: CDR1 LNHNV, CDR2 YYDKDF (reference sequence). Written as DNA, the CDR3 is TGTGCCACCAGCAGACCCCGAGGAGGGGGGGAGTCTGGAAACACCATATATTTT. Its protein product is CATSRPRGGGESGNTIYF.